A single sample gave rise to the 4 T cell receptor beta chains below, sequenced in a study of T cells in Graves' hyperthyroidism and ophthalmopathy. RNA transcripts provided the source from which TCR beta CDR3 regions were amplified. An initial round of RT-PCR targeting the TCR CDR3 relied on the HTBI primer set. TCRdb processed the multiplex PCR reads anew with MiXCR; each CDR3 protein has one entry. The repertoire has approximately 700,000 distinct CDR3 sequences, around 17% of them found once; the top ten carry 8.4%. Material: blood. These TCRs come from a man between 18 and 29 years old with Graves' hyperthyroidism.

This clonotype came up a few times. The chain employs TRBV6-1 and TRBJ1-5, with no clear D. V was shortened by 4 bases and J by 1 base, with 5 bases between the two germline ends. Germline V CDR1 and CDR2: MNHNS, SASEGT. The CDR3 has 13 residues. The chain's CDR3 is CASSVTSNQPQHF. As DNA, the CDR3 is TGTGCCAGCAGTGTTACCAGCAATCAGCCCCAGCATTTT.

As for this clonotype: This clone may be a read error of a much larger clone one base away. This rearrangement joins TRBV28 to TRBJ2-7; D unclear. Trimming took 6 bases from V and 2 from J, leaving 14 bases between them. The CDR3 is 14 residues long. Germline loops: CDR1 MDHEN, CDR2 SYDVKM. This chain's CDR3 is CASSWDVSPYEQYF. For the CDR3, the DNA is TGTGCCAGCAGCTGGGATGTGAGCCCCTACGAGCAGTACTTC.

This clonotype has a handful of counts. The chain carries TRBV9 and TRBJ2-1; weak D call: TRBD2 (5 bases). In germline, CDR1 is SGDLS, CDR2 YYNGEE. The ends were cut back, 0 bases at V and 7 bases at J, with 20 bases in the middle. There are 17 residues in the CDR3. The CDR3 is CASSVALRASRGNEQFF. CDR3 bases: TGTGCCAGCAGCGTAGCGCTCCGGGCCAGCAGAGGGAATGAGCAGTTCTTC.

The chain uses TRBV9 and TRBJ2-1, with 10 bases that match TRBD1. V lost 0 bases and J lost 4; bases outside the gene matches: 4. This CDR3 comprises 16 residues. The germline CDR1 and CDR2 sequences are SGDLS and YYNGEE. DNA of the CDR3: TGTGCCAGCAGCGTAGGGGGGACAGGGGTTTACAATGAGCAGTTCTTC. Translated, it gives CASSVGGTGVYNEQFF.